This T cell receptor (beta chain) emerged from a study of response to subunit inactivated influenza vaccine. Study-wide findings and caveats: Authors suggested few new T cells are recruited by each seasonal influenza vaccination.

TCRdb re-analysed the RT-PCR reads in MiXCR, keeping a single row per CDR3 protein. The profile shows 550,000 to 600,000 distinct CDR3 sequences, 12% of them singletons. Points on this clonotype: Its antigen is still unknown.

The source is a man over 45 who received an inactivated influenza vaccine. The material sequenced was PBMCs from blood, taken on the day of vaccination.

Written as DNA, the CDR3 is TGTGCCAGCAGCCCGACTCTGCTGGGGGCCTACAATGAGCAGTTCTTC. Translated, it gives CASSPTLLGAYNEQFF. This rearrangement joins TRBV11-2 to TRBJ2-1; either TRBD1 or TRBD2 may supply D (5 bases each). The CDR3 totals 16 residues. The germline V and J ends were trimmed by 5 bases and 2 bases, with 16 bases remaining between them. CDR1 SGHAT and CDR2 FQNNGV come from the germline V gene. Full variable domain (outside the CDR3, taken from reference TRBV11-2 and TRBJ2-1): EAGVAQSPRYKIIEKRQSVAFWCNPISGHATLYWYQQILGQGPKLLIQFQNNGVVDDSQLPKDRFSAERLKGVDSTLKIQPAKLEDSAVYLCASSPTLLGAYNEQFFGPGTRLTVL.